The 8 T cell receptor beta chains below were found in one sample sequenced in a study of OX40 agonist ivuxolimab in advanced cancers. Sequencing used immunoSEQ multiplex PCR; TCRdb keeps in-frame clones, though not all of them. The sample consists of about 20,000 clones, about four fifths of them appearing once. The source was CD4+ or CD8+ T cells sorted from blood, collected in a trial of the OX40 agonist ivuxolimab. These TCRs come from an adult with an advanced solid tumor such as melanoma, head and neck, liver or kidney cancer.

The V gene is TRBV28, the J gene TRBJ1-2; 10 nucleotides line up with TRBD1. Germline-derived CDR1 and CDR2 are MDHEN and SYDVKM. This CDR3 comprises 16 residues. Losses at the gene ends were 3 bases for V and 3 bases for J; bases not matched to a gene: 7. The CDR3 region has the DNA TGTGCCAGCAGTTTCTCCTGGGACAGGGGCGACTATGGCTACACCTTC. This sequence encodes CASSFSWDRGDYGYTF.

Details on this clone: An end of the junction differs from the germline gene, which may be a read error. This sequence joins TRBV4-1 and TRBJ2-3; TRBD2 matches at 10 bases. CDR1 is MGHRA, CDR2 YSYEKL, per germline. This CDR3 is 17 amino acids long. The CDR3: CVSSVKAGLAVADTQYF. For the CDR3, the DNA is TGCGTCAGCAGCGTCAAAGCTGGACTAGCGGTGGCAGATACGCAGTATTTT.

A few counts support this clone. This chain links TRBV19 with TRBJ2-2; a weak D match, TRBD1 (6 bases). V was pared by 6 bases and J by 0 bases, with 17 bases between. The germline gives CDR1 LNHDA, CDR2 SQIVND (reference sequence). The CDR3 sequence is 17 residues long. DNA of the CDR3: TGTGCCAGTAGCCTTCAACTGGACAGCGCGAACACCGGGGAGCTGTTTTTT. Residues: CASSLQLDSANTGELFF.

The rearrangement links TRBV6-5 to TRBJ2-7; D is unclear. V lost 2 bases and J 7 bases, leaving 12 bases between the germline ends. Germline loops: CDR1 MNHEY, CDR2 SVGAGI. This CDR3 contains 13 residues. CDR3 amino acids: CASSYAGVQEQYF. DNA of the CDR3: TGTGCCAGCAGTTACGCCGGAGTTCAAGAGCAGTACTTC.

CDR3 DNA sequence: TGTGCCAGCAGGACTGACAGCAGCAATCAGCCCCAGCATTTT. Protein sequence: CASRTDSSNQPQHF. The chain has TRBV27 and TRBJ1-5; D is possibly TRBD1 (5 bases). Between the trimmed V and J ends, which lost 6 bases and 1 base, there was a span of 10 bases. Germline V gene data show CDR1 as MNHEY and CDR2 as SMNVEV (reference sequence). CDR3 size: 14 residues.

This clone was picked up one time. The chain recombines TRBV2 with TRBJ2-7; 7 bases match TRBD1. Germline CDR1 reads SNHLY; CDR2 reads FYNNEI. This CDR3 has 15 residues. J was trimmed by 6 bases and V by 3 bases; bases with no gene match: 11. Here the CDR3 DNA reads TGTGCCAGCAGTGACGACAGGGTTTATTCCCTCGAGCAGTACTTC. Its protein is CASSDDRVYSLEQYF.

The chain carries TRBV6-4 and TRBJ2-1; D remains ambiguous. This CDR3 region has 11 residues. Germline V gives CDR1 MRHNA, CDR2 SNTAGT. Trimming took off 5 bases at V and 8 bases at J, with 7 bases between the two ends. CDR3 nucleotide sequence: TGTGCCAGCAGTCAGACGCATGAGCAGTTCTTC. Protein product: CASSQTHEQFF.

This chain joins TRBV27 and TRBJ2-1, with 14 bases aligning to TRBD2. This CDR3 has 16 amino acids. V lost 6 bases and J lost 8; bases outside the gene matches: 9. CDR1 is MNHEY and CDR2 is SMNVEV in the germline V gene (reference sequence). The CDR3 protein is CASRGLAGVLGHEQFF. The CDR3 nucleotides are TGTGCCAGCAGGGGACTAGCGGGAGTTTTGGGTCATGAGCAGTTCTTC.